The 26 T cell receptor beta chains below come from one sample, sequenced in a study of control samples from healthy donors and cancer patients. Measured with immunoSEQ multiplex PCR; TCRdb has only the in-frame clones, and not every one. The data contain approximately 170,000 clones, approximately 90% of them singletons. The sequencing input was blood. These receptor sequences come from a woman aged 25-40 years in good health.

The rearrangement joins TRBV12-3 or TRBV12-4 to TRBJ1-2; D possibly corresponds to TRBD1 (6 bases). The V gene lost 7 bases and the J gene lost 5 bases, with 11 bases spanning the gap. The CDR3 extends over 12 amino acids. The CDR3 is CASNIQGYGYTF. DNA of the CDR3: TGTGCCAGCAACATACAGGGTTATGGCTACACCTTC.

The chain recombines TRBV6-5 with TRBJ1-2; D remains ambiguous. The V gene lost 5 bases and the J gene lost 1 base, with 11 bases spanning the gap. Germline loops: CDR1 MNHEY, CDR2 SVGAGI. CDR3 length: 14 amino acids. The CDR3 coding sequence is TGTGCCAGCAGTCCGCGTCAGGTTAACTATGGCTACACCTTC. This encodes CASSPRQVNYGYTF.

The chain links TRBV28 to TRBJ2-5, with 10 bases lining up with TRBD1. CDR1 MDHEN and CDR2 SYDVKM come from the germline V gene. The CDR3 has 15 residues. V was pared by 6 bases and J by 7 bases, with 11 bases of the junction left unmatched. The CDR3 DNA follows: TGTGCCAGCAGACCTCCCGGGACAGGGGTGGGGACCCAGTACTTC. Translating it yields CASRPPGTGVGTQYF.

On this clone itself: Because the CDR3's place on the DNA is in doubt, the DNA is left out and the CDR3 is given as listed by TCRdb. The V and J genes are TRBV21-1 and TRBJ2-2; TRBD2 reflects the table's D call only, with no check against the DNA. TRBV21-1 is a listed pseudogene. Ends included, the CDR3 has 16 residues. CDR3 protein: CARPTTRVLVGRGAVF.

The chain joins TRBV24-1 to TRBJ2-5, with TRBD1 matching 9 bases. The CDR3 is 17 amino acids. The germline V gene encodes CDR1 KGHDR and CDR2 SFDVKD. V dropped 2 bases and J dropped 4; count of bases not matched to a gene: 10. CDR3 nucleotides: TGTGCCACCAGTGATTCCCCGGGACAGGGAGGTGCAGAGACCCAGTACTTC. As protein: CATSDSPGQGGAETQYF.

The chain has TRBV27 and TRBJ1-2, with TRBD1 identical over 8 bases. V lost 5 bases, J lost 4 bases, and 6 bases stayed unmatched. Germline V CDR1 and CDR2: MNHEY, SMNVEV (reference sequence). The CDR3 loop spans 14 amino acids. The CDR3 region has the DNA TGTGCCAGCAGTCCCGGCAGGGGGCCCTATGGCTACACCTTC. Its protein is CASSPGRGPYGYTF.

The rearrangement uses TRBV7-9 and TRBJ2-7; 9 nucleotides line up with TRBD1. Germline values: CDR1 SEHNR, CDR2 FQNEAQ (reference sequence). This CDR3 is 14 amino acids long. Trimming removed 6 bases from V and 1 base from J; junction bases left unmatched: 4. The CDR3 DNA reads TGTGCCAGCAGGTACGGGACAGGGTCCTACGAGCAGTACTTC. The encoded protein is CASRYGTGSYEQYF.

In the case of this clone: Additional DNA sequences in this sample encode the identical CDR3. V and J are TRBV7-8 and TRBJ2-3, with TRBD2 matching 12 bases. This CDR3 has 16 amino acids. Germline V lookup: CDR1 SGHVS, CDR2 FQNEAQ. V lost 3 bases to trimming and J lost 3 bases; unmatched junction nucleotides: 4. CDR3 region: CASSFLAGGVTDTQYF. The CDR3 coding sequence is TGTGCCAGCAGCTTCCTAGCGGGGGGGGTGACAGATACGCAGTATTTT. The whole variable domain, filled in from reference TRBV7-8 and TRBJ2-3, reads GAGVSQSPRYKVAKRGQDVALRCDPISGHVSLFWYQQALGQGPEFLTYFQNEAQLDKSGLPSDRFFAERPEGSVSTLKIQRTQQEDSAVYLCASSFLAGGVTDTQYFGPGTRLTVL.

The chain links TRBV6-5 to TRBJ1-6; TRBD1 might be the D (6 bases). This CDR3 region has 14 residues. V shed 6 bases and J shed 9 bases, with 15 bases lying between them. From germline, CDR1 is MNHEY and CDR2 SVGAGI. This CDR3 is CASRLTGRGSPLHF. CDR3 nucleotides: TGTGCCAGCAGATTAACAGGGAGAGGTTCACCCCTCCACTTT.

The DNA for the CDR3 is TGTGCCAGCAGCTTTTCCGGGACAGGGGGCAAAGGAGATACGCAGTATTTT. Its protein is CASSFSGTGGKGDTQYF. This rearrangement joins TRBV4-2 to TRBJ2-3, with 12 bases that match TRBD1. Unmatched junction bases numbered 11, after V lost 5 bases and J lost 5 bases. The CDR3 covers 17 residues. Germline lookup yields CDR1 LGHNA and CDR2 YNFKEQ.

The V and J genes are TRBV24-1 and TRBJ1-1; 7 bases map to TRBD1. The CDR3 sequence is 15 residues long. Per the germline V gene, CDR1 is KGHDR and CDR2 is SFDVKD. With 12 bases clipped from V and 5 bases from J, the junction kept 17 bases outside the gene matches. As DNA, the CDR3 is TGTGCCGTCCCGACAGGGCCCAATTATCGGACTGAAGCTTTCTTT. It translates to CAVPTGPNYRTEAFF.

The table lists this clone with a count of one. This chain connects TRBV19 to TRBJ1-2; unclear D gene. This CDR3 is 14 amino acids long. Trimming left V 3 bases short and J 8 bases short, with 16 bases between. Germline V lookup: CDR1 LNHDA, CDR2 SQIVND (reference sequence). The CDR3 coding sequence is TGTGCCAGTAGTATCCTTACGACAAGCTTCGGCTACACCTTC. Amino acid sequence: CASSILTTSFGYTF.

The rearrangement joins TRBV6-5 to TRBJ1-2; TRBD1 is a possible D gene (6 bases). The CDR3 totals 12 residues. CDR1 is MNHEY, CDR2 SVGAGI, per germline. V lost 6 bases and J 11 bases, leaving 16 bases between the germline ends. CDR3 amino acids: CASSTGQGRYTF. The CDR3 nucleotides read TGTGCCAGCAGCACCGGGCAGGGGAGATACACCTTC.

The rearrangement uses TRBV15 and TRBJ2-5, with a possible D match to TRBD1 (5 bases). In germline, CDR1 is LNHNV, CDR2 YYDKDF (reference sequence). V was pared by 7 bases and J by 5 bases, with 14 bases between. CDR3 length: 13 amino acids. DNA for the CDR3: TGTGCCACCAAGGGCAGGGATGGGGAGACCCAGTACTTC. Protein: CATKGRDGETQYF.

The CDR3 reads CASSTRGDRGRADTQYF. DNA for the CDR3: TGTGCCAGCAGTACCCGAGGGGACAGGGGAAGGGCAGATACGCAGTATTTT. The chain is built from TRBV27 and TRBJ2-3; 10 bases align to TRBD1. The CDR3 consists of 17 residues. V trimming: 5 bases; J trimming: 4 bases; junction bases outside the gene matches: 12. In germline, CDR1 is MNHEY, CDR2 SMNVEV (reference sequence).

The genes are TRBV6-6 and TRBJ2-7; 11 bases match TRBD2. Germline-derived CDR1 and CDR2 are MNHNY and SVGAGI (reference sequence). With 2 bases clipped from V and 7 bases from J, the junction kept 7 bases outside the gene matches. CDR3 length: 15 residues. CDR3 nucleotides: TGTGCCAGCAGTTACACCCTAGCGGGGGGCCCAGAGCAGTACTTC. It is translated as CASSYTLAGGPEQYF.

The chain recombines TRBV3-1 (or the pseudogene TRBV3-2) with TRBJ2-6; the D is unclear. Trimming shortened V by 1 base and J by 4 bases, and 8 bases separated the two germline ends. Germline CDR1 LGHDT, CDR2 YNNKEL (reference sequence). CDR3 length: 15 amino acids. CDR3 sequence (DNA): TGTGCCAGCAGCCAAGTTTTCGCCGGGGCCAACGTCCTGACTTTC. As protein: CASSQVFAGANVLTF.

This chain links TRBV5-1 with TRBJ2-2; 9 positions agree with TRBD2. J was trimmed by 5 bases and V by 0 bases; bases with no gene match: 5. Germline CDR1 is SGHRS and CDR2 is YFSETQ. The CDR3 is 16 residues long. The CDR3 DNA reads as TGCGCCAGCAGCTTGGTGGGACTAGCAGGGACCGGGGAGCTGTTTTTT. It is translated as CASSLVGLAGTGELFF.

The rearrangement joins TRBV3-1 (or the pseudogene TRBV3-2) to TRBJ1-2; possible D gene TRBD1, 6 bases. Trimming took 0 bases from V and 5 from J, leaving 16 bases between them. CDR1 is LGHDT, CDR2 YNNKEL, per germline (reference sequence). CDR3 size: 16 residues. The CDR3 DNA reads as TGTGCCAGCAGCCAAGATCAGCCAGGGGCGAGGTATGGCTACACCTTC. This encodes CASSQDQPGARYGYTF.

This clone is a singleton in its sample. This rearrangement joins TRBV9 to TRBJ2-2, with 11 bases that match TRBD1. The CDR3 extends over 16 amino acids. V trimming: 4 bases; J trimming: 6 bases; junction bases outside the gene matches: 8. Germline lookup yields CDR1 SGDLS and CDR2 YYNGEE. The CDR3 sequence: CASSLRTGGTPGELFF. The CDR3 nucleotides read TGTGCCAGCAGCCTACGGACAGGGGGCACACCCGGGGAGCTGTTTTTT.

The J gene is TRBJ2-1, the V gene TRBV9; TRBD2 matches 13 bases. This CDR3 is 16 amino acids long. Germline loops: CDR1 SGDLS, CDR2 YYNGEE. V lost 2 bases and J lost 4; bases outside the gene matches: 3. CDR3 nucleotides: TGTGCCAGCAGCGTTACTAGCGGGAGGGATTACAATGAGCAGTTCTTC. This sequence encodes CASSVTSGRDYNEQFF.

The J gene is TRBJ2-3, the V gene TRBV28, with 9 bases aligning to TRBD1. This CDR3 spans 15 amino acids. Germline assignment: CDR1 MDHEN and CDR2 SYDVKM. Trimming removed 1 base from V and 3 bases from J; junction bases left unmatched: 2. The CDR3 nucleotides read TGTGCCAGCAGTTTATTCGGACAGGGGACAGATACGCAGTATTTT. This gives the protein CASSLFGQGTDTQYF.

The chain has TRBV28 and TRBJ1-1; tentatively, D is TRBD1 (5 bases). This CDR3 has 11 residues. In germline, CDR1 is MDHEN, CDR2 SYDVKM. CDR3 amino acids: CVTQGNTEAFF. CDR3 in DNA: TGTGTCACTCAGGGGAACACTGAAGCTTTCTTT.

The gene calls are TRBV7-6 and TRBJ2-7, with TRBD1 identical over 7 bases. With V trimmed by 5 bases and J by 3 bases, 7 bases remained unmatched. The germline gives CDR1 SGHVS, CDR2 FNYEAQ. The CDR3 totals 14 residues. CDR3 region: CASSNSGTVYEQYF. In DNA, the CDR3 is TGTGCCAGCAGCAACTCCGGGACAGTCTACGAGCAGTACTTC.

The CDR3 DNA follows: TGTGCCAGCAGCCCCGGACTAGCGGGCGACTCCTACAATGAGCAGTTCTTC. It encodes CASSPGLAGDSYNEQFF. The rearrangement links TRBV7-3 to TRBJ2-1; 11 bases map to TRBD2. V was clipped by 5 bases and J by 0 bases; unmatched bases: 6. Per germline, CDR1 SGHTA and CDR2 FQGTGA. This CDR3 contains 17 residues.

The chain recombines TRBV9 with TRBJ1-3, with D tentatively TRBD1 (5 bases). V gave up 3 bases and J gave up 4 bases, with 11 bases separating them. In germline, CDR1 is SGDLS, CDR2 YYNGEE. The CDR3 sequence is 14 residues long. CDR3 in amino acids: CASSAGDGGNTIYF. CDR3 sequence (DNA): TGTGCCAGCAGCGCCGGGGACGGGGGAAACACCATATATTTT.